This T cell receptor (beta chain) is drawn from a study of CD8+ T cells in alopecia areata. Study-level information: Affected scalp percentage determined the severity score of treated patients. Findings of the study overall: A single nonresponder leaves the baseline CD8+ expansion link to response uncertain.

The germline V gene has CDR1 SGHTA and CDR2 FQGNSA. V dropped 0 bases and J dropped 3 bases, with 12 bases sitting between them. The CDR3 spans 17 residues. Indicated treatment: oral pan-JAK inhibitor, 5-10 mg twice daily. PBMCs, the starting material, were the source of sorted CD4+ and CD8+ T cells. Extraction of RNA preceded its reverse transcription into cDNA, which served as the sequencing template. Sequenced by immunoSEQ multiplex PCR; TCRdb stores in-frame clones only, minus some. The data show nearly 200,000 clones, over 45% seen once. This clone was seen once. Antigen specificity is unknown. Sequences were derived from CD4+ T cells sorted from blood, sampled at week 24, from a patient treated with tofacitinib. This receptor was identified in a human donor with alopecia areata. This sequence joins TRBV7-2 and TRBJ2-6, with D perhaps TRBD2 (5 bases). CDR3 sequence (DNA): TGTGCCAGCAGCTTAGCCGGAGGAGCAGGTGGGGCCAACGTCCTGACTTTC. It yields the protein CASSLAGGAGGANVLTF. Complete variable domain (other parts from reference TRBV7-2 and TRBJ2-6): GAGVSQSPSNKVTEKGKDVELRCDPISGHTALYWYRQSLGQGLEFLIYFQGNSAPDKSGLPSDRFSAERTGGSVSTLTIQRTQQEDSAVYLCASSLAGGAGGANVLTFGAGSRLTVL.